This TCR beta chain is from a study of blood T cell repertoires in COVID-19. Generated by immunoSEQ multiplex PCR, the TCRdb table keeps only in-frame clones and is missing some. The table lists some 200,000 clones, roughly four fifths of them singletons, with roughly 10% in the top ten. The age range of participants was about 18 to 90 years, with residence in about two dozen US areas. Cohort 3 donors were reported recovered after two negative PCRs, clearance, or symptom resolution. CDR3 length equals 13 residues. Per the germline V gene, CDR1 is MNHEY and CDR2 is SMNVEV (reference sequence). Trimming left V 6 bases short and J 6 bases short, with 14 bases between.

The material sequenced was PBMCs or T cells enriched from blood (not recorded which). The clonotype was recovered from a man between 35 and 55 years old who had recovered from COVID-19. The J gene is TRBJ1-2, the V gene TRBV27, with D tentatively TRBD1 (5 bases). CDR3 DNA sequence: TGTGCCAGCAGACCGTTCGGGGGTAATGGCTACACCTTC. As protein: CASRPFGGNGYTF.